These T cell receptor beta chains were read from a single sample in a study of blood T cell repertoires in COVID-19. TCRdb keeps only in-frame clones here, not all; method: immunoSEQ multiplex PCR. The sample shows 150,000 to 200,000 clones, approximately 86% of them seen only once. Sequenced sample: peripheral blood. These receptors were collected from a woman older than 75 with active or convalescent COVID-19. CDR3s include the opening cysteine and the closing phenylalanine or tryptophan. D genes are given only for firm matches. Size values are once, few and many counts, or a class for expanded clones, and some rows have none.

>TRBJ2-3|TRBV6-7|TRBD1|-
TGTGCCAGCCCCTCAGGGGGCGCGACAGATACGCAGTATTTT
CASPSGGATDTQYF
>TRBJ1-1|TRBV7-2|-|-
TGTGCCAGCAGCTTAGTAAGCGGGGCTGACACTGAAGCTTTCTTT
CASSLVSGADTEAFF
>TRBJ2-3|TRBV25-1|-|-
TGTGCCAGCAGTGAAGGGGCAGGGATCACAGATACGCAGTATTTT
CASSEGAGITDTQYF
>TRBJ2-2|TRBV30|TRBD2|once
TGTGCCTGGAGTTTTGGTCTAGCGGGAGCGGCCGGGGAGCTGTTTTTT
CAWSFGLAGAAGELFF
>TRBJ2-1|TRBV4-1|TRBD2|-
TGCGCCAGCAGCCAAGATAGCGGGGGGTACGTTGAGCAGTTCTTC
CASSQDSGGYVEQFF
>TRBJ2-5|TRBV5-1|TRBD1|once
TGCGCCAGCAGCCCACAGGGGGCCCAAGAGACCCAGTACTTC
CASSPQGAQETQYF
>TRBJ1-5|TRBV3-1/TRBV3-2|TRBD1|-
TGTGCCAGCAGCCAAGCAACAGGGGGCCAAACTCAGCCCCAGCATTTT
CASSQATGGQTQPQHF
>TRBJ2-5|TRBV4-1|TRBD2|-
TGCGCCAGCAGCCAATCCGGGACTAGCCAAGAGACCCAGTACTTC
CASSQSGTSQETQYF
>TRBJ2-7|TRBV15|TRBD2|few
TGTGCCACCAGCAGAGGGAGGACTAGCGGGAGGAACTACGAGCAGTACTTC
CATSRGRTSGRNYEQYF
>TRBJ1-2|TRBV28|TRBD1|-
TGTGCCAGCAGTCGACAGGGGGCAGTACATGGCTACACCTTC
CASSRQGAVHGYTF
>TRBJ2-1|TRBV11-3|-|-
TGTGCCAGCAGCTTAGAGCCAGAGGCCTACAATGAGCAGTTCTTC
CASSLEPEAYNEQFF
>TRBJ2-7|TRBV7-3|-|-
TGTGCCAGCAGCCCCCAGGGAGCGGGTAGGCACGAGCAGTACTTC
CASSPQGAGRHEQYF
>TRBJ2-7|TRBV5-6|-|-
TGTGCCAGCAGTCGAGGCCCCGCGGACACCTACGAGCAGTACTTC
CASSRGPADTYEQYF
>TRBJ2-7|TRBV18|-|once
TGTGCCAGCTCACCAGATTGGACAGCGGTCGAGCAGTACTTC
CASSPDWTAVEQYF
>TRBJ2-5|TRBV19|TRBD2|-
TGTGCCAGTAGTATTCAAGTCCGGGGAGGGGAGACCCAGTACTTC
CASSIQVRGGETQYF
>TRBJ1-3|TRBV10-3|-|once
TGTGCCATCAGTGAAGCGGCCTCTGGAAACACCATATATTTT
CAISEAASGNTIYF
>TRBJ1-3|TRBV7-9|TRBD1|-
TGTGCCAGCAGACGTATAACAGGGGGGTCCGAAAACACCATATATTTT
CASRRITGGSENTIYF
>TRBJ1-5|TRBV3-1/TRBV3-2|-|-
TGTGCCAGCAGCCAAGATAGAGGGTTCGGTCAGCCCCAGCATTTT
CASSQDRGFGQPQHF
>TRBJ1-3|TRBV28|-|-
TGTGCCAGCAGTCCGGGAAACACCATATATTTT
CASSPGNTIYF
>TRBJ1-2|TRBV28|-|few
TGTGCCAGCAGTTTAGGACAGAAAAAACTCTATGGCTACACCTTC
CASSLGQKKLYGYTF
>TRBJ2-5|TRBV5-1|-|-
TGCGCCAGCAGCGCGGTAGGGGCGGGAATGGGCCAAGAGACCCAGTACTTC
CASSAVGAGMGQETQYF
>TRBJ1-1|TRBV11-2|TRBD1|few
TGTGCCAGCAGCTTGAACCGGGACAGGGGTGCTTTCTTT
CASSLNRDRGAFF
>TRBJ1-6|TRBV12-3/TRBV12-4|-|-
TGTGCCAGCAGTCTCTTCAATTCACCCCTCCACTTT
CASSLFNSPLHF
>TRBJ1-1|TRBV19|-|-
TGTGCCAGTGCGGCGAGACAGTACACTGAAGCTTTCTTT
CASAARQYTEAFF
>TRBJ1-1|TRBV5-1|-|-
TGCGCCAGCAGCTTCTTGGGGGCTAACACTGAAGCTTTCTTT
CASSFLGANTEAFF
>TRBJ1-5|TRBV30|-|-
TGTGCCTGGAGTACCAGAAAGAATCAGCCCCAGCATTTT
CAWSTRKNQPQHF
>TRBJ1-5|TRBV16|-|-
TGTGCCAGCGCCACTCAACAGGGCAGCCAGCCCCAGCATTTT
CASATQQGSQPQHF
>TRBJ1-6|TRBV7-2|-|few
TGTGCCAGCAGCCTTTTGTCCAGCTCCTATAATTCACCCCTCCACTTT
CASSLLSSSYNSPLHF
>TRBJ2-1|TRBV28|TRBD2|-
TGTGCCAGTCGTAGCGGGGAAGCCTACAATGAGCAGTTCTTC
CASRSGEAYNEQFF
>TRBJ2-1|TRBV3-1/TRBV3-2|TRBD2|-
TGTGCCAGCAGCGAGACTAGCGCGTCCTACAATGAGCAGTTCTTC
CASSETSASYNEQFF
>TRBJ2-3|TRBV19|TRBD2|-
TGTGCCAGTAGTATGGCGGGAGCAACAGATACGCAGTATTTT
CASSMAGATDTQYF
>TRBJ2-5|TRBV7-2|TRBD2|few
TGTGCCAGCAGCTTAAGCGGGGGTCTAACCCAGTACTTC
CASSLSGGLTQYF
>TRBJ1-2|TRBV9|-|once
TGTGCCAGCAGCGGGGCAGACTATGGCTACACCTTC
CASSGADYGYTF